This TCR beta chain derives from a study of spatial heterogeneity in lung cancer. General observations from the study: In tumors, expanded intratumoral alpha and beta TCR counts tracked mutation counts.

Trimming at V came to 1 base and at J to 4 bases, leaving 0 bases not matched to a gene. This CDR3 has 14 residues. CDR1 is SGHRS and CDR2 is YFSETQ in the germline V gene. Time point denoted: sample taken at primary tumor resection. Patients with untreated early-stage non-small cell lung cancer, numbering 72, were the donors. Tumor, nontumor lung or frozen PBMC supplied whole RNA, sequenced without sorting. To note about this clonotype: Antigen specificity is unknown.

Every cDNA TCR molecule received its own unique molecular identifier. MiXCR was run by TCRdb on the 5' RACE reads, yielding one entry per CDR3 protein. The table lists 1,000 or so distinct CDR3 sequences, roughly 9.8% of them singletons, with more than 20% in the top ten. This chain uses TRBV5-1 with TRBJ2-3, with 10 positions matching TRBD2. Sequencing was performed on lung tumor tissue, taken at surgery. This receptor was obtained from a male donor with early-stage non-small cell lung cancer. CDR3 loop: CASSLSGGADTQYF. CDR3 nucleotides: TGCGCCAGCAGCTTGAGCGGGGGGGCAGATACGCAGTATTTT.